This TCR beta chain was captured by sequencing in a study of T cell responses to AZD1222 COVID-19 vaccine. Whole-study results and caveats: The repertoires were collected only after the peak T cell response. Among those given AZD1222, only five or six were seropositive at baseline. Donors were largely white British and mainly female; clonal diversity was possibly underestimated.

Sequencing used immunoSEQ multiplex PCR; TCRdb keeps in-frame clones, though not all of them. The profile shows about 73,000 clones, over 70% of them singletons. Germline-derived CDR1 and CDR2 are MNHEY and SMNVEV (reference sequence). The junction had 7 bases not matched to a gene; V was cut back by 2 bases and J by 4 bases. The CDR3 is 15 residues long. As concerns this clone: As yet, its antigen is unknown.

The sequenced sample was peripheral blood, obtained 28 days after the second AZD1222 dose. The clonotype comes from an adult who received the AZD1222 COVID-19 vaccine. The chain couples TRBV27 to TRBJ2-7; 8 bases line up with TRBD2. DNA of the CDR3: TGTGCCAGCAGTTTAGGCCCTGGACTAGCTTACGAGCAGTACTTC. Residues: CASSLGPGLAYEQYF.